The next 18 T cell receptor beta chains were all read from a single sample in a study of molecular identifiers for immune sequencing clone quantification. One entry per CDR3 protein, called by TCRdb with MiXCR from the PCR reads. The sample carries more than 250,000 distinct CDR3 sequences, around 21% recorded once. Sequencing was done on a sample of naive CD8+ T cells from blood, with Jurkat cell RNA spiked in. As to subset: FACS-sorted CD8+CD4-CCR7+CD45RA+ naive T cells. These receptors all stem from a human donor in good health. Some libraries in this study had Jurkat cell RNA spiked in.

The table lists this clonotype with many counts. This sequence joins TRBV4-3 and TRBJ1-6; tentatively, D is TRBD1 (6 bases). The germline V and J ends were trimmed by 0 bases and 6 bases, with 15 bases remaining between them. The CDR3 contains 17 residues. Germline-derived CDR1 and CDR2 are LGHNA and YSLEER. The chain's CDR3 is CASSQDWSGTPNSPLHF. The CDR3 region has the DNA TGCGCCAGCAGCCAAGATTGGTCCGGGACACCTAATTCACCCCTCCACTTT.

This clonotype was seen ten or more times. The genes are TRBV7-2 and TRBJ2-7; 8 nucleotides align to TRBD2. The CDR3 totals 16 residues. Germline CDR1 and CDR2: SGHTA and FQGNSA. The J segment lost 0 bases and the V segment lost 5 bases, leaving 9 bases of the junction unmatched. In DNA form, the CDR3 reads TGTGCCAGCAGCCCAACCCGACTAGCGAACTCCTACGAGCAGTACTTC. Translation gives CASSPTRLANSYEQYF.

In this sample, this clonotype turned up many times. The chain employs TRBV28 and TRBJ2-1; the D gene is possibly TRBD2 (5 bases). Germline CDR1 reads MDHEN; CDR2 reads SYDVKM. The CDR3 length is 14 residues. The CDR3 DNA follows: TGTGTCCCGGGGTCACCGATAAATTACAATGAGCAGTTCTTC. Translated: CVPGSPINYNEQFF.

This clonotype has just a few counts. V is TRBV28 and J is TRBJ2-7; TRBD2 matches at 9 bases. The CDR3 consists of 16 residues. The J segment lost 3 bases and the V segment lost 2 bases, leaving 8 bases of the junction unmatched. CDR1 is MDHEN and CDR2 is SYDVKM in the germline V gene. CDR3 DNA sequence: TGTGCCAGCAGTTTAATCGCGGGGCGGGAGGGCTACGAGCAGTACTTC. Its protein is CASSLIAGREGYEQYF.

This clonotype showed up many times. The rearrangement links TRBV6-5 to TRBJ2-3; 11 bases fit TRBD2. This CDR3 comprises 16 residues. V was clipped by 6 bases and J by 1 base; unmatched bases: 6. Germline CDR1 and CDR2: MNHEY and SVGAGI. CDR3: CASSRGTSGGTDTQYF. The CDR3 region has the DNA TGTGCCAGCAGCCGGGGGACTAGCGGAGGCACAGATACGCAGTATTTT.

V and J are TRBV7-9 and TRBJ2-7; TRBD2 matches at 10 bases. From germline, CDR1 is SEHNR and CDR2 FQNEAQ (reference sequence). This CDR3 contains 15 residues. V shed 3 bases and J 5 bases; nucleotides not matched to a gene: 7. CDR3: CASSFELAGSHEQYF. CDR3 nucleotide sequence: TGTGCCAGCAGCTTCGAACTAGCGGGGTCCCACGAGCAGTACTTC. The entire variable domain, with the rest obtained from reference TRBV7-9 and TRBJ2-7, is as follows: DTGVSQNPRHKITKRGQNVTFRCDPISEHNRLYWYRQTLGQGPEFLTYFQNEAQLEKSRLLSDRFSAERPKGSFSTLEIQRTEQGDSAMYLCASSFELAGSHEQYFGPGTRLTVT.

In nucleotides, the CDR3 is TGTGCCATCAGTGAGTATGGTAGCGGGATCTCTCAGGTGACAGATACGCAGTATTTT. Amino acid sequence: CAISEYGSGISQVTDTQYF. V gene TRBV10-3 combines with J gene TRBJ2-3, with 8 positions matching TRBD2. V dropped 1 base and J dropped 3; count of bases not matched to a gene: 15. The length of the CDR3 is 19 residues. Germline assignment: CDR1 ENHRY and CDR2 SYGVKD.

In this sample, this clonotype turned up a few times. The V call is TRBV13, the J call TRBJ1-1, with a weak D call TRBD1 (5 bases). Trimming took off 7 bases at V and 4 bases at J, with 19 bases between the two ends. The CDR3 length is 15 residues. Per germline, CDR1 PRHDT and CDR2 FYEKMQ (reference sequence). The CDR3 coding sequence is TGTGCCAGCACCAAACGCGCAGGGAAAGCCACTGAAGCTTTCTTT. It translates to CASTKRAGKATEAFF.

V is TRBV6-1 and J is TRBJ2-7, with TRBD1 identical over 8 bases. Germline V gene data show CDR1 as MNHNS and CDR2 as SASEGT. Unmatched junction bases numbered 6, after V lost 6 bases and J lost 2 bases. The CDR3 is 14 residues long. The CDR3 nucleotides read TGTGCCAGCAGCCCCTACAGGGGGACCTACGAGCAGTACTTC. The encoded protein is CASSPYRGTYEQYF.

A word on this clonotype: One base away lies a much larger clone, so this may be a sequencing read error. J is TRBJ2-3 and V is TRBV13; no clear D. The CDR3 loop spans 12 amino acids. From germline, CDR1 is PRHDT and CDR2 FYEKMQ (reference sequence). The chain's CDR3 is CAGSLGLDTQYF. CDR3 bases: TGTGCCGGCAGCTTGGGGTTGGATACGCAGTATTTT.

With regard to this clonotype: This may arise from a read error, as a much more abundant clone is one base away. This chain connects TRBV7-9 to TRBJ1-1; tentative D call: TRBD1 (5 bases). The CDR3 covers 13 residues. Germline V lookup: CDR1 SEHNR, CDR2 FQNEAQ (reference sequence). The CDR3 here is CAGSPQRGTEAFF. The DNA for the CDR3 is TGTGCCGGCAGCCCTCAAAGGGGCACTGAAGCTTTCTTT.

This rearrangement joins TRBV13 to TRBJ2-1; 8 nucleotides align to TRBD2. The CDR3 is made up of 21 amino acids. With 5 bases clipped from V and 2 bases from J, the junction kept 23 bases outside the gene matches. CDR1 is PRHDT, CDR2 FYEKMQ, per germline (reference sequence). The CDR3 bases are TGTGCCAGCAGCCCACTACCAACGGGACTAGTGGGGTTGAGTCCCTACAATGAGCAGTTCTTC. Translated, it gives CASSPLPTGLVGLSPYNEQFF.

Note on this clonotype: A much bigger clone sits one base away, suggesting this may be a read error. As DNA, the CDR3 is TGTGCCTGGAGTGGTGAAGGCTACACTGAAGCTCTCTTT. Protein: CAWSGEGYTEALF. J is TRBJ1-1 and V is TRBV30, with D uncertain. Per germline, CDR1 GTSNPN and CDR2 SVGIG (reference sequence). The CDR3 covers 13 residues. Together with reference TRBV30 and TRBJ1-1, the CDR3 gives the full variable domain: SQTIHQWPATLVQPVGSPLSLECTVEGTSNPNLYWYRQAAGRGLQLLFYSVGIGQISSEVPQNLSASRPQDRQFILSSKKLLLSDSGFYLCAWSGEGYTEALFGQGTRLTVV.

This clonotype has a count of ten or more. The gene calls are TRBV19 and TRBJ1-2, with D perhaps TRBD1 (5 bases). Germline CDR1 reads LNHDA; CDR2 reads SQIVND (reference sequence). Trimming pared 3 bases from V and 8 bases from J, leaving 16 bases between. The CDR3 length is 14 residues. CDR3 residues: CASSIMGVDFGYTF. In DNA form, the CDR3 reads TGTGCCAGTAGTATTATGGGGGTCGATTTCGGCTACACCTTC.

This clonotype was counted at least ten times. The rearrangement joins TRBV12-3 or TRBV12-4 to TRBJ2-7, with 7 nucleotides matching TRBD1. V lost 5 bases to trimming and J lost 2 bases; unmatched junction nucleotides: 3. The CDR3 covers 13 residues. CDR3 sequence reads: CASSKGQPYEQYF. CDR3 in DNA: TGTGCCAGCAGTAAGGGACAGCCCTACGAGCAGTACTTC.

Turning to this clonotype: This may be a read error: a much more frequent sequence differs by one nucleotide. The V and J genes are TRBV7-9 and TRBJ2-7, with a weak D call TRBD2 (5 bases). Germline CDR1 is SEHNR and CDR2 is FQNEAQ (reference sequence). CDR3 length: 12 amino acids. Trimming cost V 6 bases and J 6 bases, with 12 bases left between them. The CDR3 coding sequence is TGTGCCAGCAGATTCGGGGTCGGCGAGCAGTACTTC. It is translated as CASRFGVGEQYF.

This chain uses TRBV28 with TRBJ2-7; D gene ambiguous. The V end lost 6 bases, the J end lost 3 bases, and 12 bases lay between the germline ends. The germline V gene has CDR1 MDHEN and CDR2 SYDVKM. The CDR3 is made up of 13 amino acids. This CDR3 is CASRPTRGYEQYF. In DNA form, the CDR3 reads TGTGCCAGCAGACCAACCCGAGGCTACGAGCAGTACTTC.

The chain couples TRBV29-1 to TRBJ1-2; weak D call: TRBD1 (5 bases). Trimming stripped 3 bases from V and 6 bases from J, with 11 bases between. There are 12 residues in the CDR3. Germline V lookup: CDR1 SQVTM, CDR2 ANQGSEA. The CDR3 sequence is CSVEELGDGYTF. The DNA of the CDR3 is TGCAGCGTTGAGGAGTTGGGGGATGGCTACACCTTC.